A single sample gave rise to the 12 T cell receptor beta chains below, sequenced in a study of T cell changes during pregnancy in multiple sclerosis. Sequenced by immunoSEQ multiplex PCR; TCRdb stores in-frame clones only, minus some. The sample has under 25,000 clones; more than 70% are singletons. The specimen comprised CD8+ T cells from peripheral blood mononuclear cells, sampled before pregnancy. These receptors all come from a female donor with multiple sclerosis, enrolled in a pregnancy study.

J is TRBJ2-7 and V is TRBV28; D may be TRBD1 (6 bases). CDR3 length: 13 amino acids. Deletions cut 6 bases from V and 3 bases from J, with 12 bases between. Germline lookup yields CDR1 MDHEN and CDR2 SYDVKM. CDR3 region: CASSQADSYEQYF. Here the CDR3 DNA reads TGTGCCAGCAGCCAAGCGGACAGCTACGAGCAGTACTTC.

The chain is built from TRBV4-1 and TRBJ2-7, with D tentatively TRBD2 (6 bases). Germline V gene sequence: CDR1 MGHRA, CDR2 YSYEKL. This CDR3 has 14 residues. Trimming left V 0 bases short and J 6 bases short, with 12 bases between. DNA of the CDR3: TGCGCCAGCAGCCAAGACGAAGCGGGTTTCGAGCAGTACTTC. Translating it yields CASSQDEAGFEQYF.

V is TRBV5-1 and J is TRBJ2-2; 7 positions agree with TRBD2. Trimming removed 0 bases from V and 2 bases from J; junction bases left unmatched: 7. CDR1 SGHRS and CDR2 YFSETQ come from the germline V gene. The CDR3 runs to 17 residues. The CDR3 sequence is CASSLVASGENTGELFF. The CDR3 DNA reads TGCGCCAGCAGCTTGGTGGCTAGCGGAGAAAACACCGGGGAGCTGTTTTTT.

This chain links TRBV6-6 with TRBJ2-3, with TRBD2 matching over 11 bases. V was clipped by 2 bases and J by 3 bases; unmatched bases: 4. This CDR3 has 16 amino acids. Per the germline V gene, CDR1 is MNHNY and CDR2 is SVGAGI (reference sequence). The CDR3 bases are TGTGCCAGCAGTTACCCTGGGACTAGCGGAACAGATACGCAGTATTTT. This sequence encodes CASSYPGTSGTDTQYF.

V is TRBV5-1 and J is TRBJ2-3; 15 bases line up with TRBD2. The CDR3 is 17 residues long. In germline, CDR1 is SGHRS, CDR2 YFSETQ. V trimming: 4 bases; J trimming: 2 bases; junction bases outside the gene matches: 5. The CDR3 sequence is CASSMGTSGRPTDTQYF. The CDR3 DNA reads as TGCGCCAGCAGCATGGGGACTAGCGGGAGGCCCACAGATACGCAGTATTTT.

The chain employs TRBV30 and TRBJ2-3, with D unclear. This CDR3 comprises 15 residues. Per the germline V gene, CDR1 is GTSNPN and CDR2 is SVGIG (reference sequence). The V end was cut by 2 bases, the J end by 0 bases, with 12 bases between. CDR3 region: CAWSLAVTSTDTQYF. The CDR3 DNA is TGTGCCTGGAGTCTCGCGGTAACTAGCACAGATACGCAGTATTTT.

This clone was seen once. In DNA, the CDR3 is TGTGCCAGCAGTTCCAGGGGACCCTACGAGCAGTACTTC. Translation gives CASSSRGPYEQYF. The rearrangement uses TRBV28 and TRBJ2-7; a weak D match, TRBD1 (6 bases). This CDR3 is 13 amino acids long. The germline gives CDR1 MDHEN, CDR2 SYDVKM. The germline V and J ends were trimmed by 4 bases and 2 bases, with 9 bases remaining between them.

Written as DNA, the CDR3 is TGCGCCAGCAGCTTGTGGGGGGAGAACACTGAAGCTTTCTTT. It specifies CASSLWGENTEAFF. The genes are TRBV5-1 and TRBJ1-1, with D perhaps matching TRBD1 (5 bases). Germline V CDR1 and CDR2: SGHRS, YFSETQ. This CDR3 is built from 14 residues. With 1 base removed from V and 1 base from J, the gap between germline ends came to 8 bases.

The V gene is TRBV4-3, the J gene TRBJ1-1; D is unresolved. The CDR3 is 15 residues long. Germline-derived CDR1 and CDR2 are LGHNA and YSLEER. V lost 2 bases to trimming and J lost 2 bases, with 12 bases between them. CDR3 sequence reads: CASSQRGEGNTEAFF. Written as DNA, the CDR3 is TGCGCCAGCAGCCAAAGAGGCGAGGGTAACACTGAAGCTTTCTTT.

The chain couples TRBV27 to TRBJ2-2, with D unclear. The germline gives CDR1 MNHEY, CDR2 SMNVEV (reference sequence). The CDR3 extends over 15 amino acids. With 0 bases removed from V and 3 bases from J, the gap between germline ends came to 8 bases. This CDR3 is CASSLSREDTGELFF. The CDR3, as DNA: TGTGCCAGCAGTTTATCGCGCGAGGACACCGGGGAGCTGTTTTTT.

V gene TRBV19 combines with J gene TRBJ1-5, with D unresolved. This CDR3 has 13 residues. The V end was cut by 7 bases, the J end by 2 bases, with 9 bases between. Germline assignment: CDR1 LNHDA and CDR2 SQIVND (reference sequence). The CDR3 DNA is TGTGCCAGTACAGGTTTTGGCAATCAGCCCCAGCATTTT. This sequence encodes CASTGFGNQPQHF.

The chain uses TRBV28 and TRBJ2-7, with 11 bases fitting TRBD2. Losses at the gene ends were 7 bases for V and 2 bases for J; bases not matched to a gene: 4. Germline assignment: CDR1 MDHEN and CDR2 SYDVKM. The CDR3 is made up of 14 amino acids. DNA of the CDR3: TGTGCCAGCAACGGACTAGCGGGCACCTACGAGCAGTACTTC. Its translation is CASNGLAGTYEQYF. Full variable domain (missing parts from reference TRBV28 and TRBJ2-7): DVKVTQSSRYLVKRTGEKVFLECVQDMDHENMFWYRQDPGLGLRLIYFSYDVKMKEKGDIPEGYSVSREKKERFSLILESASTNQTSMYLCASNGLAGTYEQYFGPGTRLTVT.